This note documents a single TCR beta chain sequence. The target antigen is unknown. The data are from a study of blood T cells in healthy people across ages. Study at large: For every two T cells, template switching captured about one barcoded beta molecule. Notes on the study in general: TCR beta diversity, measured per million T cells, fell in a roughly linear way with age.

Per germline, CDR1 SGHRS and CDR2 YFSETQ. Unmatched junction bases numbered 7, after V lost 3 bases and J lost 6 bases. The CDR3 runs 15 residues. Next came a second PCR, run for roughly 6 to 11 cycles, which used a sample-barcoded 5' primer along with a J-beta primer mix. A tag from a template-switch adaptor with 12 random nucleotides marked each cDNA molecule. One entry per CDR3 protein results from TCRdb running MiXCR on the 5' RACE reads. The sample holds about 780,000 distinct CDR3 sequences, approximately 67% seen once. In each sample, at least 7 million PBMCs were isolated. This clonotype originated in a young man in good health. Sequencing input: blood. The chain links TRBV5-1 to TRBJ2-1; 9 nucleotides align to TRBD2. This CDR3 reads CASSWELAGGNEQFF. The CDR3 bases are TGCGCCAGCAGCTGGGAACTAGCGGGTGGCAATGAGCAGTTCTTC.